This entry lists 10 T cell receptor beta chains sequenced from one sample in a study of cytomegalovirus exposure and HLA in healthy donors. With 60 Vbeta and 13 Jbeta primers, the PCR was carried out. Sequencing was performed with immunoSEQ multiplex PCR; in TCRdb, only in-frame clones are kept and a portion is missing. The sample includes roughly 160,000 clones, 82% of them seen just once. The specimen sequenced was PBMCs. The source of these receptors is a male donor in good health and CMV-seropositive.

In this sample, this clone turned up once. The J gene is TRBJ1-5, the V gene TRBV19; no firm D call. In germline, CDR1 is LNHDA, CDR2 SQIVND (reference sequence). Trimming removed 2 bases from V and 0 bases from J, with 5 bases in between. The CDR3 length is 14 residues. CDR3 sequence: CASSIRDSNQPQHF. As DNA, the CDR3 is TGTGCCAGTAGTATACGAGATAGCAATCAGCCCCAGCATTTT.

CDR3 loop: CASSLGSAIAYEQYF. Written as DNA, the CDR3 is TGCGCCAGCAGCTTGGGCTCCGCGATTGCCTACGAGCAGTACTTC. This chain joins TRBV5-1 and TRBJ2-7; D unresolved. Germline V lookup: CDR1 SGHRS, CDR2 YFSETQ. The V and J ends lost 0 bases and 2 bases respectively, with 12 bases between them. This CDR3 contains 15 residues.

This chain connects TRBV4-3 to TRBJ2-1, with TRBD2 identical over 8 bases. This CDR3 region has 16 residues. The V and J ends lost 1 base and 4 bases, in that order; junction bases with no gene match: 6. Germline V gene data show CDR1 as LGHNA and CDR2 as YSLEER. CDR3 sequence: CASSQATSGLYNEQFF. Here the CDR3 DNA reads TGCGCCAGCAGCCAAGCTACTAGCGGATTGTACAATGAGCAGTTCTTC.

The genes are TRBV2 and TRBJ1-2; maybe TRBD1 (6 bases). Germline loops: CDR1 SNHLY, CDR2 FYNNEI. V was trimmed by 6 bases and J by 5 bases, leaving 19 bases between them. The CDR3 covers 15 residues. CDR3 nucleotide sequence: TGTGCCAGCAGGGGACCGGGAGGGGGGCTGTATGGCTACACCTTC. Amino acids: CASRGPGGGLYGYTF.

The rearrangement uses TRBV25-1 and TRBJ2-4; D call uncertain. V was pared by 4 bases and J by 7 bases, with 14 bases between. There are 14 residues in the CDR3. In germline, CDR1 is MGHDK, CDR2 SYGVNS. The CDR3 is CASSAVSAGNIQYF. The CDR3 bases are TGTGCCAGCAGTGCGGTGTCGGCAGGCAACATTCAGTACTTC.

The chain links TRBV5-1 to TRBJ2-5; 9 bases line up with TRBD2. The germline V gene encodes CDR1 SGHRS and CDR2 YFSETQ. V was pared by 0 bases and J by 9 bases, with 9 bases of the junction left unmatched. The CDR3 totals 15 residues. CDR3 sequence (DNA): TGCGCCAGCAGCTTGGCGGCTAGCGGGGACGGGGCCCAGTACTTC. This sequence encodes CASSLAASGDGAQYF.

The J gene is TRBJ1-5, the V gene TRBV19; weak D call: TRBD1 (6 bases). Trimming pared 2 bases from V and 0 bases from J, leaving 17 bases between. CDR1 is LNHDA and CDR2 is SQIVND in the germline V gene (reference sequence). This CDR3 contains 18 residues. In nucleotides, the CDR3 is TGTGCCAGTAGTATACAGGGACATAACTTCGATAGCAATCAGCCCCAGCATTTT. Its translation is CASSIQGHNFDSNQPQHF.

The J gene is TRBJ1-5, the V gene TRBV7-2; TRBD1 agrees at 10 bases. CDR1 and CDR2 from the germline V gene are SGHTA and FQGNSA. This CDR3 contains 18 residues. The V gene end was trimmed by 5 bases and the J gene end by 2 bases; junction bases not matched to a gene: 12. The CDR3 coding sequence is TGTGCCAGCAGCGTGAGGGGACAGGGGATACCGCGCAATCAGCCCCAGCATTTT. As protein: CASSVRGQGIPRNQPQHF.

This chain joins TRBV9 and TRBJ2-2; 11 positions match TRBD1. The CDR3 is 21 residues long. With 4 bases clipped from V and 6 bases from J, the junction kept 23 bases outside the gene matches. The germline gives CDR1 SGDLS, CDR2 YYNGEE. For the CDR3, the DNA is TGTGCCAGCAGCACTTCTACCGGGACAGGGGGGGCCAAACAGTTGGCCGGGGAGCTGTTTTTT. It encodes CASSTSTGTGGAKQLAGELFF.

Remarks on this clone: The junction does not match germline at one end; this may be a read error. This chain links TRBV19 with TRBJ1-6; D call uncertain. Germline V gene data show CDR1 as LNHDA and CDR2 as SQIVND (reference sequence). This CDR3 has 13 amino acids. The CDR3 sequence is CASSIEVDSPLHF. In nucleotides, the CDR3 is TGTGCCAGTAGCATAGAAGTAGATTCACCCCTCCACTTT.